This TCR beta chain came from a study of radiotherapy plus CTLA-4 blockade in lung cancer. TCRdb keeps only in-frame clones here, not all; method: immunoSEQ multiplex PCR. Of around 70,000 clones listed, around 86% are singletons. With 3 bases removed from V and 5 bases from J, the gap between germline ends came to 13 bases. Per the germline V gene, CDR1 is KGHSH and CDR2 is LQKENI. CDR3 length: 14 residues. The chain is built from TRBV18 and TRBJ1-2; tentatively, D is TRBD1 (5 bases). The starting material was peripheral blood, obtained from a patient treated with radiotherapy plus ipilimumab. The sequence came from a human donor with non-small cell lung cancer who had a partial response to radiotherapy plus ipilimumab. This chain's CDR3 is CASSPGPGEYGYTF. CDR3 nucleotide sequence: TGTGCCAGCTCACCGGGACCGGGGGAGTATGGCTACACCTTC.